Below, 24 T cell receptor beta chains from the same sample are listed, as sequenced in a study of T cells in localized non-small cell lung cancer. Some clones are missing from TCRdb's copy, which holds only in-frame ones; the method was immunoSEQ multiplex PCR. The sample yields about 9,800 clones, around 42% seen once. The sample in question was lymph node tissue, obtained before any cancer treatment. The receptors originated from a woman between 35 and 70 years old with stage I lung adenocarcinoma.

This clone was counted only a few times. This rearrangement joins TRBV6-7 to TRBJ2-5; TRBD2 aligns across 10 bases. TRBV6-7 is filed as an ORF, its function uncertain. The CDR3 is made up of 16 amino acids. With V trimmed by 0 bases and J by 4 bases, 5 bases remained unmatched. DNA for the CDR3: TGTGCCAGCAGTTACTCGAAGCGGGGGGGGCGAGAGACCCAGTACTTC. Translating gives CASSYSKRGGRETQYF.

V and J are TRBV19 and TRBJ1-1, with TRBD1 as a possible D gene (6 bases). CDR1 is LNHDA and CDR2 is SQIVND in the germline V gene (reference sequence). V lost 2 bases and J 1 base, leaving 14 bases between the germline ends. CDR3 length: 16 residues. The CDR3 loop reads CASSIQDRGRNTEAFF. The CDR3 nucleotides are TGTGCCAGTAGTATACAGGACAGAGGGAGGAACACTGAAGCTTTCTTT.

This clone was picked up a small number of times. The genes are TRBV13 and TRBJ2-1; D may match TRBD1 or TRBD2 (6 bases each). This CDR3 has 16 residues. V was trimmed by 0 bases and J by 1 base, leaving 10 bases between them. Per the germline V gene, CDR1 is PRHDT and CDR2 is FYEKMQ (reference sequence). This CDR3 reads CASSLGRGTSYNEQFF. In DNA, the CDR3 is TGTGCCAGCAGCTTAGGTCGGGGGACATCCTACAATGAGCAGTTCTTC.

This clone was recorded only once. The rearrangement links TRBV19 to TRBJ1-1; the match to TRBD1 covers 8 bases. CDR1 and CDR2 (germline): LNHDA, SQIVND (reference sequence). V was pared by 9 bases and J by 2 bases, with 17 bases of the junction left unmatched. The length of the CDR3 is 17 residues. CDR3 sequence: CASHTQGATGANTEAFF. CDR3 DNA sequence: TGTGCCAGCCACACGCAGGGGGCTACCGGGGCTAACACTGAAGCTTTCTTT.

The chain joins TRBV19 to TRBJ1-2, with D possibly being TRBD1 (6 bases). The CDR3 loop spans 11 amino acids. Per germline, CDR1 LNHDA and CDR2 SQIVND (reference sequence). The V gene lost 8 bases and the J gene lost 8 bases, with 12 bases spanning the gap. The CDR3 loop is CASYREGGYTF. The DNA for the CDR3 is TGTGCCAGTTACAGGGAGGGGGGCTACACCTTC.

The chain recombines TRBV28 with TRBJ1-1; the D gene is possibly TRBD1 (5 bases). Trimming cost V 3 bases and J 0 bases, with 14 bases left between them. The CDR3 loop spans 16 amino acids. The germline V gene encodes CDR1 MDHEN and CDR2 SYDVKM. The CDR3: CASSFMGGGMNTEAFF. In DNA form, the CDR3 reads TGTGCCAGCAGTTTTATGGGGGGTGGGATGAACACTGAAGCTTTCTTT.

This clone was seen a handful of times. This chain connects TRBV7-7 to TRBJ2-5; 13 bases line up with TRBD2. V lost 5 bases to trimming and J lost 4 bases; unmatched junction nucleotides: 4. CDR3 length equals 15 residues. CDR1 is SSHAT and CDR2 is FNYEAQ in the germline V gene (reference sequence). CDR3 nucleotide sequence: TGTGCCAGCAGCGAGGGACTAGCGGGGTTAGAGACCCAGTACTTC. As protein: CASSEGLAGLETQYF. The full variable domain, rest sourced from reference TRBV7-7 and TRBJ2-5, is GAGVSQSPRYKVTKRGQDVTLRCDPISSHATLYWYQQALGQGPEFLTYFNYEAQPDKSGLPSDRFSAERPEGSISTLTIQRTEQRDSAMYRCASSEGLAGLETQYFGPGTRLLVL.

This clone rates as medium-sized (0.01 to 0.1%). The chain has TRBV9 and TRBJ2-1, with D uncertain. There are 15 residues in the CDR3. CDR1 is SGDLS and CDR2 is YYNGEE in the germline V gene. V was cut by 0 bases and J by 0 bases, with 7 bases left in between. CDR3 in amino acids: CASSVVPDSYNEQFF. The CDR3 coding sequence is TGTGCCAGCAGCGTAGTCCCCGACTCCTACAATGAGCAGTTCTTC.

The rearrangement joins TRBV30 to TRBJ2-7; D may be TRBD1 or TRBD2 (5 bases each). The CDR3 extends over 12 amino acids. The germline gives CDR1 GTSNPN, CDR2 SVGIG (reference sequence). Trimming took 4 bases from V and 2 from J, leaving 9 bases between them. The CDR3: CAWNRGPYEQYF. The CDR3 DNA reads TGTGCCTGGAATCGGGGACCCTACGAGCAGTACTTC.

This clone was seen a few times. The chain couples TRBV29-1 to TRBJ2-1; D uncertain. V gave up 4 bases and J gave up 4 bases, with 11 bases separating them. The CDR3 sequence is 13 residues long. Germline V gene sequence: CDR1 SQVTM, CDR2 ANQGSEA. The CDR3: CSVGKGPYNEQFF. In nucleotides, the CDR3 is TGCAGCGTTGGGAAGGGTCCTTACAATGAGCAGTTCTTC.

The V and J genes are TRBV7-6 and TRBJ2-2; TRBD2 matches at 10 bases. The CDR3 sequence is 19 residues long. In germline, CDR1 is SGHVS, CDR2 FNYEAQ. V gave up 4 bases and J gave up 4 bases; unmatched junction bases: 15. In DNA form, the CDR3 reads TGTGCCAGCAGCTCTTCTATTCGACTACTAGCGGGGACCACCGGGGAGCTGTTTTTT. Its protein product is CASSSSIRLLAGTTGELFF.

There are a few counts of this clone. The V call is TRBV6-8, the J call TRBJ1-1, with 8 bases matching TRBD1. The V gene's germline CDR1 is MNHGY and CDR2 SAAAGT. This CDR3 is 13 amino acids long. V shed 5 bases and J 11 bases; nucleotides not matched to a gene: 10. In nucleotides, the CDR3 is TGTGCCAGCAGTGACTTGACAGGGGCGCGGGCTTTCTTT. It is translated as CASSDLTGARAFF.

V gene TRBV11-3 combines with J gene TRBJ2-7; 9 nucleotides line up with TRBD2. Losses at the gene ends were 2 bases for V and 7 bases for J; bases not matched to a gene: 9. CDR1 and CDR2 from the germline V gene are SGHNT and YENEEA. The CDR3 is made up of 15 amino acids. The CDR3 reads CASSLRASGVVEQYF. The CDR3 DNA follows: TGTGCCAGCAGCTTAAGGGCTAGCGGGGTTGTGGAGCAGTACTTC. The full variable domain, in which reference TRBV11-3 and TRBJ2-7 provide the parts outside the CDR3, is EAGVVQSPRYKIIEKKQPVAFWCNPISGHNTLYWYLQNLGQGPELLIRYENEEAVDDSQLPKDRFSAERLKGVDSTLKIQPAELGDSAVYLCASSLRASGVVEQYFGPGTRLTVT.

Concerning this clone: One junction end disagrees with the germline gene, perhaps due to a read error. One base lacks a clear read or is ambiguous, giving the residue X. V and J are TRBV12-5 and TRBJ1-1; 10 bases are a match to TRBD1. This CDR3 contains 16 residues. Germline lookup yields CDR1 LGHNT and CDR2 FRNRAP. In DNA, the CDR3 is TGTGCTAGTRGTTTGGGGAGGACAGGGGGGAACACTGAAGCTTTCTTT. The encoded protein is CASXLGRTGGNTEAFF.

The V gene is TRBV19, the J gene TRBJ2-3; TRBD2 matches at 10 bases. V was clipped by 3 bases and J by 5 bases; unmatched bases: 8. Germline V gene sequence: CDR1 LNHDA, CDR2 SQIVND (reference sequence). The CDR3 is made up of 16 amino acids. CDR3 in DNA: TGTGCCAGTAGTATCACTAGCGGGGCCCTGGGAGATACGCAGTATTTT. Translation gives CASSITSGALGDTQYF.

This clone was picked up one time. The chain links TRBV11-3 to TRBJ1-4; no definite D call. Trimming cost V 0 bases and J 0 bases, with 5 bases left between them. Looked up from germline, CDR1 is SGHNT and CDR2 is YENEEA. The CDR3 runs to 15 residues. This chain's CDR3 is CASSLEEATNEKLFF. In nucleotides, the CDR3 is TGTGCCAGCAGCTTAGAAGAAGCAACTAATGAAAAACTGTTTTTT.

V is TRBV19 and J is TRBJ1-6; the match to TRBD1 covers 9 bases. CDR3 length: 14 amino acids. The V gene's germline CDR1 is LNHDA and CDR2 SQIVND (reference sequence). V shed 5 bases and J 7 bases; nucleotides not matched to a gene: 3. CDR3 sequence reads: CASSPQGANSPLHF. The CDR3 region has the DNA TGTGCCAGTAGTCCACAGGGGGCGAATTCACCCCTCCACTTT.

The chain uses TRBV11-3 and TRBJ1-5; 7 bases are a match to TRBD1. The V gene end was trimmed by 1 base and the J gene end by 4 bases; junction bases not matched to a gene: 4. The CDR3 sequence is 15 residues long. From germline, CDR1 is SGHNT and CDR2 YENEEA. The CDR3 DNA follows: TGTGCCAGCAGCTTAGGACAGGGAGAGAATCAGCCCCAGCATTTT. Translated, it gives CASSLGQGENQPQHF.

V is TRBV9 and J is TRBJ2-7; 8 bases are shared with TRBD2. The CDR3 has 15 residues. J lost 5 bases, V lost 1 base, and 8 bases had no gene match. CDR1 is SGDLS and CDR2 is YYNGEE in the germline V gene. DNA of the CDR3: TGTGCCAGCAGCGTACGAGGACTAGCTAACGACGAGCAGTACTTC. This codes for CASSVRGLANDEQYF.

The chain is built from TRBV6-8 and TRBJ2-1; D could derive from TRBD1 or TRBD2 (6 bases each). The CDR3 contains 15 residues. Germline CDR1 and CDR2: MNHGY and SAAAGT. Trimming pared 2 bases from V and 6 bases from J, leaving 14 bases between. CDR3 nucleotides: TGTGCCAGCAGTTACGGGGGGCTGAATATCAATGAGCAGTTCTTC. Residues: CASSYGGLNINEQFF.

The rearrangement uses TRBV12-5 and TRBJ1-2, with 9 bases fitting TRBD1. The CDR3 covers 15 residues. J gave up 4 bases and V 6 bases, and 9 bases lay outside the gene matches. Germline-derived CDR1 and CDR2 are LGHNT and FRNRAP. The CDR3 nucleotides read TGTGCTAGTGGGGCACAACAGGGGGCCGGCTATGGCTACACCTTC. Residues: CASGAQQGAGYGYTF.

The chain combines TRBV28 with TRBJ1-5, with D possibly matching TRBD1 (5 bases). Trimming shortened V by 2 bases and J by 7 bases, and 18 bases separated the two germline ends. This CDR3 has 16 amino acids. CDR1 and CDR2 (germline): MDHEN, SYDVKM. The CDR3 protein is CASSLRDLQTWQPQHF. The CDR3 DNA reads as TGTGCCAGCAGTTTACGGGACTTACAAACGTGGCAGCCCCAGCATTTT. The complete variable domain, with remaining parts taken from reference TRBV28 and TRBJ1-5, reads DVKVTQSSRYLVKRTGEKVFLECVQDMDHENMFWYRQDPGLGLRLIYFSYDVKMKEKGDIPEGYSVSREKKERFSLILESASTNQTSMYLCASSLRDLQTWQPQHFGDGTRLSIL.

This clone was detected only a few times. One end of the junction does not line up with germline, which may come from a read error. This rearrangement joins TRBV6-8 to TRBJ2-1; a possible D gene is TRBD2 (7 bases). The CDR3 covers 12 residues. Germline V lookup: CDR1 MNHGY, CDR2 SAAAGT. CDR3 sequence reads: CASSPGGPERFF. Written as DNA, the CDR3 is TGTGCCAGCAGCCCCGGGGGGCCAGAGCGGTTCTTC.

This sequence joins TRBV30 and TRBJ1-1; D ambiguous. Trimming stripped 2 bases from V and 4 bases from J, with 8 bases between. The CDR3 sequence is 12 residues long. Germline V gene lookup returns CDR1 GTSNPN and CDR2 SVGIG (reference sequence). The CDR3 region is CAWSTRVTEAFF. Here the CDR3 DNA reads TGTGCCTGGAGTACTAGGGTCACTGAAGCTTTCTTT.